The T cell receptor (beta chain) under discussion was sequenced for a study of siplizumab effects on memory and regulatory T cells. Germline V gene data show CDR1 as LNHDA and CDR2 as SQIVND (reference sequence). Trimming cost V 6 bases and J 5 bases; bases outside gene matches: 14. CDR3 length equals 16 residues. The assay was immunoSEQ multiplex PCR, and TCRdb's table has in-frame clones only and misses some. In the table there are approximately 100,000 clones, around nine tenths of which are singletons. This clonotype originated in a human donor in good health. Sequences were obtained from non-Treg CD4+ T cells sorted from blood. This rearrangement joins TRBV19 to TRBJ2-3; 7 nucleotides align to TRBD2. The CDR3 DNA follows: TGTGCCAGTAGCATCCTAGGGAGGGATGTTATAGATACGCAGTATTTT. Translation gives CASSILGRDVIDTQYF.